These 16 T cell receptor beta chains came from one sample sequenced in a study of cytomegalovirus exposure and HLA in healthy donors (dated by TCRdb to about 2017). Libraries were prepared through the immunoSEQ multiplex PCR assay. TCRdb obtained this table from immuneACCESS and retained in-frame rearrangements with V and J assigned. These tables miss some clones; where compared with another copy, unresolved V genes account for less than half of the shortfall, and the remainder is unexplained. For this sample there are over 200,000 clones; around 90% appear just once. 1.5% to 2% of the sample is taken by the ten largest. The sequencing sample was made of PBMCs. These receptors originate from a woman aged 18 to 35 in good health and CMV-seropositive.

The rearrangement joins TRBV6-1 to TRBJ1-5; no definite D call. This CDR3 has 14 residues. The V end lost 3 bases, the J end lost 7 bases, and 13 bases lay between the germline ends. From germline, CDR1 is MNHNS and CDR2 SASEGT. In DNA, the CDR3 is TGTGCCAGCAGTGACGGGAGTCTTGGGCAGCCCCAGCATTTT. Translation: CASSDGSLGQPQHF.

This rearrangement joins TRBV5-3 to TRBJ1-5, with D perhaps matching TRBD1 (6 bases). TRBV5-3 is given ORF status, its function remaining uncertain. Trimming took 4 bases from V and 15 from J, leaving 17 bases between them. This CDR3 region has 12 residues. The CDR3 nucleotides are TGTGCCAGAAGCAAAAGGACAGCGAGTTTGCATTTT. It encodes CARSKRTASLHF.

This clone was seen a handful of times. The V and J genes are TRBV27 and TRBJ1-5; 8 nucleotides match TRBD1. Unmatched junction bases numbered 6, after V lost 3 bases and J lost 5 bases. CDR1 is MNHEY, CDR2 SMNVEV, per germline (reference sequence). There are 15 residues in the CDR3. CDR3 region: CASSLKGQEHQPQHF. CDR3 nucleotides: TGTGCCAGCAGTTTGAAGGGACAGGAGCATCAGCCCCAGCATTTT.

This chain links TRBV27 with TRBJ2-1, with a tentative D call TRBD2 (6 bases). This CDR3 is built from 14 residues. The germline CDR1 and CDR2 sequences are MNHEY and SMNVEV (reference sequence). Trimming removed 6 bases at V and 4 bases at J, with 13 bases between. For the CDR3, the DNA is TGTGCCAGCAGGAGCGGGTGGGAATACAATGAGCAGTTCTTC. Protein product: CASRSGWEYNEQFF.

The chain carries TRBV6-4 and TRBJ1-4; 9 nucleotides agree with TRBD1. The CDR3 covers 14 residues. V shed 6 bases, J shed 4 bases, and the junction held 3 bases outside the gene matches. Germline values: CDR1 MRHNA, CDR2 SNTAGT. The CDR3 coding sequence is TGTGCCAGCAGCCCGGGACAGGGTAATGAAAAACTGTTTTTT. It codes for CASSPGQGNEKLFF.

This chain connects TRBV30 to TRBJ2-1, with a possible D match to TRBD2 (7 bases). Germline CDR1 and CDR2: GTSNPN and SVGIG (reference sequence). CDR3 length: 13 amino acids. Trimming took 0 bases from V and 7 from J, leaving 10 bases between them. CDR3 region: CAWSVGGANEQFF. The CDR3 bases are TGTGCCTGGAGTGTAGGGGGGGCGAATGAGCAGTTCTTC.

J is TRBJ2-7 and V is TRBV19; 9 bases agree with TRBD2. J lost 0 bases, V lost 4 bases, and 4 bases had no gene match. Germline assignment: CDR1 LNHDA and CDR2 SQIVND (reference sequence). This CDR3 contains 15 residues. The CDR3 loop is CASSTRAGGSYEQYF. The CDR3 region has the DNA TGTGCCAGTAGTACCCGAGCGGGAGGCTCCTACGAGCAGTACTTC.

The rearrangement links TRBV4-2 to TRBJ2-1, with 11 positions matching TRBD1. This CDR3 has 17 amino acids. Per the germline V gene, CDR1 is LGHNA and CDR2 is YNFKEQ. V was pared by 4 bases and J by 2 bases, with 7 bases of the junction left unmatched. For the CDR3, the DNA is TGTGCCAGCAGCCCTGTGCCGGGACAGGGGGCCTACAATGAGCAGTTCTTC. Its translation: CASSPVPGQGAYNEQFF.

This chain uses TRBV28 with TRBJ1-1; D not certain. There are 15 residues in the CDR3. Trimming shortened V by 2 bases and J by 1 base, and 11 bases separated the two germline ends. Germline loops: CDR1 MDHEN, CDR2 SYDVKM. The CDR3 coding sequence is TGTGCCAGCAGTTTAAAATATCGGGGGAACACTGAAGCTTTCTTT. Translation gives CASSLKYRGNTEAFF. Full variable domain (outside the CDR3, taken from reference TRBV28 and TRBJ1-1): DVKVTQSSRYLVKRTGEKVFLECVQDMDHENMFWYRQDPGLGLRLIYFSYDVKMKEKGDIPEGYSVSREKKERFSLILESASTNQTSMYLCASSLKYRGNTEAFFGQGTRLTVV.

The chain combines TRBV18 with TRBJ1-1, with TRBD1 matching 9 bases. Trimming at V came to 3 bases and at J to 8 bases, leaving 10 bases not matched to a gene. Germline CDR1 is KGHSH and CDR2 is LQKENI. This CDR3 comprises 15 residues. CDR3 nucleotides: TGTGCCAGCTCACCTGAGGGACAGGGAAACTTAGAAGCTTTCTTT. Protein sequence: CASSPEGQGNLEAFF.

The rearrangement joins TRBV9 to TRBJ1-4, with 7 bases lining up with TRBD1. J was trimmed by 2 bases and V by 4 bases; bases with no gene match: 8. Looked up from germline, CDR1 is SGDLS and CDR2 is YYNGEE. The CDR3 has 16 residues. CDR3 amino acids: CASSPTGARTNEKLFF. The CDR3 DNA is TGTGCCAGCAGCCCAACAGGGGCCAGGACTAATGAAAAACTGTTTTTT.

A single count supports this clone. The chain combines TRBV27 with TRBJ2-7; 9 nucleotides align to TRBD1. V dropped 6 bases and J dropped 2; count of bases not matched to a gene: 5. The germline V gene encodes CDR1 MNHEY and CDR2 SMNVEV (reference sequence). The CDR3 totals 14 residues. CDR3 sequence reads: CASSPRTGAYEQYF. CDR3 DNA: TGTGCCAGCAGCCCTAGGACAGGGGCCTACGAGCAGTACTTC.

J is TRBJ2-5 and V is TRBV7-9; TRBD1 aligns across 12 bases. V shed 5 bases and J 4 bases; nucleotides not matched to a gene: 8. Germline-derived CDR1 and CDR2 are SEHNR and FQNEAQ (reference sequence). The CDR3 covers 16 residues. The DNA of the CDR3 is TGTGCCAGCAGCACCCACCGGGACAGGGGGCGAGAGACCCAGTACTTC. It is translated as CASSTHRDRGRETQYF.

The chain is built from TRBV6-1 and TRBJ2-7; 7 positions match TRBD1. V lost 0 bases, J lost 1 base, and 12 bases stayed unmatched. From germline, CDR1 is MNHNS and CDR2 SASEGT. The CDR3 runs 18 residues. The CDR3 spells CASSEARGGAGLSYEQYF. DNA of the CDR3: TGTGCCAGCAGTGAAGCGCGAGGGGGCGCGGGCCTTTCCTACGAGCAGTACTTC.

This clone was seen only a few times. The chain joins TRBV18 to TRBJ1-3; unclear D gene. With 3 bases removed from V and 0 bases from J, the gap between germline ends came to 15 bases. The germline CDR1 and CDR2 sequences are KGHSH and LQKENI. CDR3 length equals 17 residues. The CDR3 protein is CASSPTGESHSGNTIYF. CDR3 nucleotides: TGTGCCAGCTCACCTACTGGAGAGAGTCACTCTGGAAACACCATATATTTT. Drawing the rest from reference TRBV18 and TRBJ1-3, the complete variable domain is NAGVMQNPRHLVRRRGQEARLRCSPMKGHSHVYWYRQLPEEGLKFMVYLQKENIIDESGMPKERFSAEFPKEGPSILRIQQVVRGDSAAYFCASSPTGESHSGNTIYFGEGSWLTVV.

The chain uses TRBV15 and TRBJ2-1; 8 bases agree with TRBD2. Germline CDR1 reads LNHNV; CDR2 reads YYDKDF (reference sequence). V lost 2 bases to trimming and J lost 1 base; unmatched junction nucleotides: 7. The CDR3 is 17 amino acids. In DNA form, the CDR3 reads TGTGCCACCAGCAGATTGGAGCGGGAGAGGTCCTACAATGAGCAGTTCTTC. It translates to CATSRLERERSYNEQFF.